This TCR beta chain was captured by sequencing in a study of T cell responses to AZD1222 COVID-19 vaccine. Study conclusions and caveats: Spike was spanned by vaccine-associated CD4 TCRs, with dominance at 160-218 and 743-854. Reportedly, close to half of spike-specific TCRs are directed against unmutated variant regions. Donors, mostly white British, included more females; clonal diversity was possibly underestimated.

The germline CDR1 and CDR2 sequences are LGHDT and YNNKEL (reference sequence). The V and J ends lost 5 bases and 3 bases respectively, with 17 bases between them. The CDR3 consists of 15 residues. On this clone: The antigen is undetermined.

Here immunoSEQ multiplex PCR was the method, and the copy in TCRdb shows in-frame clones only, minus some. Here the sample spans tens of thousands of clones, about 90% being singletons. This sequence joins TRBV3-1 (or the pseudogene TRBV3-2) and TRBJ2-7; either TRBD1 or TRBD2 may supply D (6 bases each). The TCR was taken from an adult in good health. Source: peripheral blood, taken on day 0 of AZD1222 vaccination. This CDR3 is CASSCEGGVVYEQYF. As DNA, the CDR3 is TGTGCCAGCAGCTGCGAGGGGGGAGTGGTCTACGAGCAGTACTTC.